This paragraph covers one TCR beta chain sequence. Its cognate antigen is unknown. Here the CDR3 omits its conserved ending phenylalanine or tryptophan, so a read error is the likely source. A second roughly 7 to 11 cycle PCR used barcoded and J-beta primers. A template-switch adaptor containing 12 random nucleotides labeled each cDNA molecule. TCRdb independently ran MiXCR on the 5' RACE reads; one entry per CDR3 protein. Of 550,000 to 700,000 distinct CDR3 sequences in the sample, approximately 30% are singletons; the top ten hold less than 20%. Germline CDR1 reads SQVTM; CDR2 reads ANQGSEA. Between the trimmed V and J ends, which lost 3 bases and 8 bases, there was a span of 16 bases. The CDR3 consists of 13 residues. This sample was included in a study of blood T cells in healthy people across ages. In the study overall: Every two T cells gave about one barcoded beta molecule via template switching. Overall study results and limits: The long-lived group displayed more naive CD4+ cells, plus higher diversity, than the aged donors did.

The authors extracted at least 5.5 micrograms of total RNA per sample. Source material: blood. The J gene is TRBJ1-2, the V gene TRBV29-1, with D possibly TRBD1 on 6 matching bases. This TCR was recovered from a woman between 70 and 85 years old in good health. The CDR3 DNA reads TGCAGCGTTGAGGGGGGCGTGATAAGGGGCTACACCCTC. Translating gives CSVEGGVIRGYTL.